This T cell receptor beta chain was obtained from a study of cytomegalovirus exposure and HLA in healthy donors (dated by TCRdb to the late 2010s). For the wider study: In an earlier analysis of 550 to 750 of the donors, around 290 Gb of sequence data and approximately 120 million unique TCR beta sequences from 180 million or so T cells were reported. The study profiled the T cell repertoires of around 700 subjects by immunosequencing and related them to cytomegalovirus serostatus. All discovery cohort repertoires had been generated on a single sequencing platform. Across 300 to 400 genotyped donors of the cohort, an average of approximately 240,000 unique TCR beta nucleotide sequences per donor were sequenced, and approximately 17% of those sequences were non-productive. The aim of the study was to test whether cataloging public T cell receptors could identify signatures of past pathogen exposure. Of the roughly 410 genotyped donors, 75% to 85% were placed in the genetic ancestry cluster associated with self-reported Caucasian donors. Around 320 gigabases of sequencing data and approximately 80 million unique TCR sequences were included in an early release covering about 700 HLA-typed donors. The number of typed donors differed by locus: 629-630 for A, B, C, DRB1 and DQB1; approximately 530 for DQA1; some 610 for DPA1; and about 450 for DPB1. Donor age, sex, ethnicity and CMV serostatus were compiled together with the repertoire data. In addition to the first cohort of 666 subjects, a separate validation cohort of 120 different subjects was used. A later analysis re-analyzed previously published TCR beta repertoires from several hundred donors and added high-resolution HLA genotyping to study TCR occurrence patterns. Rather than drawing on any new phenotypic data, the later analysis identified candidate immune exposures from TCR beta sequences and the way those sequences occurred across donors. To decide whether each TCR beta V gene segment behaved as functional or pseudogenic, an earlier analysis of some 600 of the donors relied on high-throughput TCR beta sequencing. Class I and class II HLA loci were covered by the typing at four-digit resolution. To predict cytomegalovirus infection status, the study combined high-throughput TCR immunosequencing, statistical association of individual TCRs with disease status, and machine learning. A later genetic analysis took genome-wide SNP genotypes for 398 of the 666 donors and used that subset as a discovery cohort. Several DR-DQ haplotypes were treated as single units for association and clustering because of strong linkage in the cohort. Broad study findings and their caveats: Roughly uniform sequencing depth across donors was assumed in presence/absence analyses, although this assumption may not hold. In a later genetic analysis, fewer N-insertions in productive TCRs were reported among donors in an Asian-associated ancestry cluster than the roughly 700-donor mean. A later analysis found that most CMV-associated TCR beta chains appeared HLA-restricted, with HLA associations seemingly driven largely by CMV exposure. A later analysis associated 17,000 or so TCR beta sequences with specific HLA alleles at a false discovery rate of 0.05. Because counts were too low, fewer than 20 rarely observed V segments, including chromosome 9 orphons, were excluded from the earlier analysis of several hundred of the donors. In a later analysis, HLA-associated TCR beta chains were found to be more clonally expanded and to have lower generation probabilities than equally common non-associated chains. In this cohort, only TCR beta chains were sequenced, and detectable features were limited by the absence of alpha or paired-chain data. Strong co-occurrence of HLA alleles, especially DR and DQ, made assigning TCR associations to individual alleles difficult. A further reported finding was that TCR beta sequences accurately predicted the HLA-A and HLA-B alleles for most subjects in the first cohort. In a later analysis, the rate of TCR association differed among HLA loci, with DRB1 alleles having the most associated TCRs and HLA-C alleles having the fewest. Cytomegalovirus status was reported to be diagnosed by the classifier with high specificity and sensitivity in both the original and validation cohorts. An earlier analysis of approximately 530 of the donors showed that most TCR beta V segments appeared in productive rearrangements either about 90% or about 30% of the time, which broadly matched IMGT annotations. In vitro tests confirmed that a few of the cytomegalovirus-associated TCR beta chains recognize cytomegalovirus antigens. Because HLA typing was missing for some donors at each locus, association tests included only the typed subset. It was suggested by the authors that the approach could potentially be generalized to other disease states and immunological phenotypes. In a later analysis, several top co-occurrence clusters were reported to appear linked to parvovirus B19, influenza, CMV and Epstein-Barr virus. A group of highly shared sequence variants was considered likely to be a technical artifact of the sequencing pipeline. Some IMGT-functional V segments, including TRBV6-2 and TRBV6-3, could not be distinguished by the 87-base-pair reads and were therefore excluded. In the study, approximately 150 TCR beta chains were listed as associated with cytomegalovirus. Most TCR sequences were seen in very few donors, while some public TCRs were found in many individuals. Correlated functional status among segregating V segments might reflect linkage disequilibrium, but an unknown experimental factor could not be ruled out. In a later genetic analysis, a missense DCLRE1C variant was associated with V-gene and J-gene trimming of TCR beta chains, and the association was replicated in an independent cohort. CMV serostatus was the only immune exposure information available for the cohort.

The cohort consisted of 650 to 700 healthy bone marrow donors. Cohort members were all nominally healthy when sampled, although unrecorded immune exposures were likely present. The donor was CMV seronegative and belonged to the group of more than 300 seronegative cohort members. A peripheral blood sample was collected from each donor, and TCR beta sequencing was performed on peripheral blood mononuclear cells. The Qiagen DNeasy Blood Extraction Kit was used to extract genomic DNA from the blood cell samples. Looking up the germline V gene yields CDR1 LGHNA and CDR2 YNFKEQ. The V and J ends are trimmed by 3 bases and 5 bases, leaving 9 bases between them. From the cysteine through the phenylalanine, the CDR3 covers 13 amino acids. The entry retains the CDR3 DNA only, 39 bases that are in frame from base 1. The method behind the library was the immunoSEQ multiplex PCR assay. For the multiplex PCR, a mixture combining 60 forward primers for TCR Vbeta segments and 13 reverse primers for TCR Jbeta segments was used. The CDR3 region of rearranged TCR beta genes was amplified from genomic DNA with a multiplex PCR assay. Amplified TCR beta libraries were sequenced as 87-base-pair reads on the Illumina HiSeq System. Per the authors' processing: Across the roughly 700 repertoires, a later analysis counted 80 million or so unique TCR beta chains, roughly 11 million of which were shared by at least two donors. Raw reads were error-corrected and collapsed into unique sequences by a nearest-neighbor algorithm in which closely related sequences were merged to remove PCR and sequencing errors. V, D and J gene segments were assigned by aligning CDR3 sequences to IMGT reference sequences. For a sequence to be retained, a match of at least six nucleotides was required to both a V gene segment and a J gene segment. A rearrangement was called productive if the CDR3 had no stop codons and remained in frame with V and J, and every other rearrangement was called non-productive. CDR3 was defined according to IMGT convention as the region running from the second conserved V-encoded cysteine to the conserved J-encoded phenylalanine. Sequences without an unambiguous match to a single V gene segment were excluded from the earlier analysis of approximately 560 of the donors. An earlier analysis of approximately 590 of the donors called V segments functional above 56.7% productive rearrangements and segregating when the between-donor standard deviation exceeded 5%. To diagnose cytomegalovirus status from the catalog of TCR beta chain sequences, a statistical classification framework was built. In a later analysis, TCR nucleotide sequences were compared against IMGT/GENE-DB human TR gene sequences so that V and J genes could be assigned. The TCRdist pipeline was used in a later analysis to assign CDR3 sequences and most-parsimonious VDJ recombination scenarios. In a later analysis, each TCR beta chain was defined by its CDR3 amino acid sequence together with its V-gene family, and reads without a unique V-gene family were excluded. In a later analysis, 450 to 600 highly shared, low-generation-probability nucleotide sequences were removed to address suspected cross-contamination and a sequencing artifact. For each public chain, a later analysis derived a clonal expansion index from normalized ranks of inferred template counts within each repertoire. In a later analysis, generation probabilities were computed using a VDJ recombination model fitted to out-of-frame rearrangements, and the results were checked against IGoR. In a later analysis, TCR-TCR, TCR-HLA and TCR-CMV co-occurrence was scored with hypergeometric tests, and a repertoire-size bias correction was applied to TCR pairs. False discovery rates were estimated in a later analysis by permuting HLA or CMV assignments 20 times. In a later analysis, co-occurring TCRs were grouped with DBSCAN, and TCRdist sequence similarity was added when clustering was performed within HLA-allele-positive subsets. Repertoires with fewer than 30,000 or more than 120,000 public chains were left out of co-occurrence clustering, as were about 5 repertoires with anomalous nucleotide sharing. Drawn from immuneACCESS, this table holds only the in-frame rearrangements with V and J called that TCRdb kept. Clones are partly lost; checked studies trace under half to an unresolved V gene and leave the rest unexplained. V, J and clone size are those of that table, while D and trimming were read from the DNA. Present in this sample are about 120,000 clones, 81% of which were seen just once. 2% to 2.5% of the sample rests with the top ten.

This clone has just one count. Its specific antigen is unknown. No qualities accompany the bases; no much larger clone lies one base away. The source material was PBMCs. This clonotype was obtained from a woman aged 35 to 49 in good health and CMV-seronegative. The chain couples TRBV4-2 to TRBJ2-3; perhaps TRBD2 is the D gene, with 5 bases matching. The encoded CDR3 is CASSHRGGDTQYF. At the DNA level, the sequence is TGTGCCAGCAGCCATCGGGGTGGAGATACGCAGTATTTT.